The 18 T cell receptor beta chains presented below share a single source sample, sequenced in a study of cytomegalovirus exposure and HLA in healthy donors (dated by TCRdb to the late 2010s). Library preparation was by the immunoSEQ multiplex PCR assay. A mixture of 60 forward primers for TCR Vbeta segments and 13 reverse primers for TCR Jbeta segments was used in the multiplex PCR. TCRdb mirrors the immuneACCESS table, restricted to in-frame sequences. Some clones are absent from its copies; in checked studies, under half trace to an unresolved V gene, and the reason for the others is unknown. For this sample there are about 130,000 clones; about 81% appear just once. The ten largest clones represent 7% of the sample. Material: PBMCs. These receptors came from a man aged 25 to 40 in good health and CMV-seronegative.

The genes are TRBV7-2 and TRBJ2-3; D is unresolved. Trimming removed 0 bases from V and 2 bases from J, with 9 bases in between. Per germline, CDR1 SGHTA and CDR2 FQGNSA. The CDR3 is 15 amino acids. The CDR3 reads CASSLAVQFTDTQYF. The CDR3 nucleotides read TGTGCCAGCAGCTTAGCCGTGCAGTTCACAGATACGCAGTATTTT.

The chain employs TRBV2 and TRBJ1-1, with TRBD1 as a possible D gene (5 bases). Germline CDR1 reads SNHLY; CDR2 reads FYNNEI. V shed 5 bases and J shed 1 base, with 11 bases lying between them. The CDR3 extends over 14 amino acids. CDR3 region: CASSTDIWNTEAFF. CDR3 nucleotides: TGTGCCAGCAGTACGGACATTTGGAACACTGAAGCTTTCTTT.

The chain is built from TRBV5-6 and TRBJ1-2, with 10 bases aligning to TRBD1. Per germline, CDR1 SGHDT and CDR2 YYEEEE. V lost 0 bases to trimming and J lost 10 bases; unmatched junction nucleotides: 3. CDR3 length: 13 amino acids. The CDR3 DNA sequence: TGTGCCAGCAGCTTGGGACAGGGGGCCGTCTACACCTTC. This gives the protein CASSLGQGAVYTF. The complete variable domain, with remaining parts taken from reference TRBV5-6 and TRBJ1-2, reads DAGVTQSPTHLIKTRGQQVTLRCSPKSGHDTVSWYQQALGQGPQFIFQYYEEEERQRGNFPDRFSGHQFPNYSSELNVNALLLGDSALYLCASSLGQGAVYTFGSGTRLTVV.

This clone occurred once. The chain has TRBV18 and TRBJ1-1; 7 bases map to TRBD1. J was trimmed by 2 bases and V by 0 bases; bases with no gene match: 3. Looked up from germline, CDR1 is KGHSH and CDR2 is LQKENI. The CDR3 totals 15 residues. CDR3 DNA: TGTGCCAGCTCACCACCAGACAGGGCAAACACTGAAGCTTTCTTT. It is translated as CASSPPDRANTEAFF.

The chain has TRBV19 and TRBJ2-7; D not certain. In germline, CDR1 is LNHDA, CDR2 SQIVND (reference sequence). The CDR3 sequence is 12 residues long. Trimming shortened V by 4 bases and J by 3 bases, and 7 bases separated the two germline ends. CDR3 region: CASSTGRYEQYF. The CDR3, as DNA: TGTGCCAGTAGTACAGGCCGCTACGAGCAGTACTTC.

CDR3 sequence: CASSHDGQVTYNEQFF. In nucleotides, the CDR3 is TGTGCCAGCAGCCATGACGGACAGGTCACCTACAATGAGCAGTTCTTC. The chain links TRBV4-2 to TRBJ2-1; the match to TRBD1 covers 7 bases. V gave up 3 bases and J gave up 2 bases; unmatched junction bases: 7. This CDR3 contains 16 residues. The germline gives CDR1 LGHNA, CDR2 YNFKEQ.

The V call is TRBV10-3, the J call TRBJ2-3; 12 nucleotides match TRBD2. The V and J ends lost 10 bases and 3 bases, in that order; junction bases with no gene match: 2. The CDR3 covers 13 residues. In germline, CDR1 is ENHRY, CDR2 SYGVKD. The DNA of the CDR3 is TGTGCCACTAGCGGGGGGGAGACAGATACGCAGTATTTT. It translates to CATSGGETDTQYF.

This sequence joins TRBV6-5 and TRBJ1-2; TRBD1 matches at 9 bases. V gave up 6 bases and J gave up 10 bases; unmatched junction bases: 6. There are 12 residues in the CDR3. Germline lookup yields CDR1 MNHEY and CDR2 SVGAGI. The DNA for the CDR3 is TGTGCCAGCAGGGTGACAGGGGGGGACTACACCTTC. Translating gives CASRVTGGDYTF.

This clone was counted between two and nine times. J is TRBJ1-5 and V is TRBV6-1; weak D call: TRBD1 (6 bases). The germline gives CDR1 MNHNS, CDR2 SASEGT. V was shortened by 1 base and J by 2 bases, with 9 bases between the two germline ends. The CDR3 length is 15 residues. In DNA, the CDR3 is TGTGCCAGCAGTGAAGGGGGACACCGCAATCAGCCCCAGCATTTT. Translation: CASSEGGHRNQPQHF.

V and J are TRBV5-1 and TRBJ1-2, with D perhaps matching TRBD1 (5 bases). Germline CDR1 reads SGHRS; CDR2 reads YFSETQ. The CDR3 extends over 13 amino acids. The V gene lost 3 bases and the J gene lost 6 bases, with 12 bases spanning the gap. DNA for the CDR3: TGCGCCAGCAGCTGGGAGGGGAGCGATGGCTACACCTTC. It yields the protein CASSWEGSDGYTF.

Here the CDR3 reads CASSLGLAADTQYF. DNA for the CDR3: TGTGCCAGCAGCCTGGGACTAGCGGCAGATACGCAGTATTTT. This sequence joins TRBV11-3 and TRBJ2-3, with TRBD2 identical over 11 bases. Germline assignment: CDR1 SGHNT and CDR2 YENEEA. V dropped 5 bases and J dropped 4; count of bases not matched to a gene: 2. The CDR3 loop spans 14 amino acids.

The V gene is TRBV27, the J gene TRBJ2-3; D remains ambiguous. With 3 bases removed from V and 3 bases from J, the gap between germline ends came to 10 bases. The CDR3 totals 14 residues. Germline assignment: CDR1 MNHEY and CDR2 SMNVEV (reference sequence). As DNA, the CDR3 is TGTGCCAGCAGTTTGGTAACGGGTACAGATACGCAGTATTTT. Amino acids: CASSLVTGTDTQYF.

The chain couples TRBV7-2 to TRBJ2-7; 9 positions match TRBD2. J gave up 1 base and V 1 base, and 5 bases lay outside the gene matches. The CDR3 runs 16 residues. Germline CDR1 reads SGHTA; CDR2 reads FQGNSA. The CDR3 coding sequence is TGTGCCAGCAGCTTAGACAGGACTAGCGCATCCTACGAGCAGTACTTC. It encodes CASSLDRTSASYEQYF.

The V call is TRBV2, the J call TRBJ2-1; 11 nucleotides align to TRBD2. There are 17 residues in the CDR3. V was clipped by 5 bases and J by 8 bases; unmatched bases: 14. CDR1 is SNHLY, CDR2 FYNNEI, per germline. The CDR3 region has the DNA TGTGCCAGCAGTTGGACCCGGACTAGCGGGCCGGATGATGAGCAGTTCTTC. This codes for CASSWTRTSGPDDEQFF.

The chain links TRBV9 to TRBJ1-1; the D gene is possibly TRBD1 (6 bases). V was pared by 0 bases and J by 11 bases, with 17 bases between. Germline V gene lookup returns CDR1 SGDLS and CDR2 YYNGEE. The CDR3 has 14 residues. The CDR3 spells CASSVEQGDARAFF. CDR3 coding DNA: TGTGCCAGCAGCGTAGAACAGGGAGACGCAAGGGCTTTCTTT.

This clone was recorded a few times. CDR3 nucleotide sequence: TGTGCCTGGAGTGGACTCGGGACAGGTAACACTGAAGCTTTCTTT. Residues: CAWSGLGTGNTEAFF. The chain employs TRBV30 and TRBJ1-1, with 8 bases matching TRBD1. With V trimmed by 1 base and J by 2 bases, 6 bases remained unmatched. This CDR3 contains 15 residues. Germline CDR1 and CDR2: GTSNPN and SVGIG (reference sequence). Full variable domain (remainder filled in from reference TRBV30 and TRBJ1-1): SQTIHQWPATLVQPVGSPLSLECTVEGTSNPNLYWYRQAAGRGLQLLFYSVGIGQISSEVPQNLSASRPQDRQFILSSKKLLLSDSGFYLCAWSGLGTGNTEAFFGQGTRLTVV.

CDR3: CASSYEESSNQPQHF. CDR3 nucleotide sequence: TGTGCCAGCAGTTACGAAGAGTCTAGCAATCAGCCCCAGCATTTT. The rearrangement joins TRBV6-6 to TRBJ1-5; no firm D call. The CDR3 runs 15 residues. V lost 2 bases, J lost 0 bases, and 8 bases lay in between. The germline gives CDR1 MNHNY, CDR2 SVGAGI (reference sequence).

The CDR3 is CASSLSVGQGGDTQYF. For the CDR3, the DNA is TGTGCCAGCAGCTTATCCGTAGGGCAGGGAGGAGATACGCAGTATTTT. This sequence joins TRBV7-6 and TRBJ2-3; a weak D match, TRBD2 (6 bases). Germline CDR1 and CDR2: SGHVS and FNYEAQ. The CDR3 is 16 amino acids. V lost 2 bases, J lost 5 bases, and 17 bases lay in between.